The sequence of this TCR beta chain was determined in a study of spatial heterogeneity in lung cancer. This clonotype showed up many times. What it binds is not known. Germline V CDR1 and CDR2: SGHVS, FQNEAQ. CDR3 length equals 15 residues. Losses at the gene ends were 2 bases for V and 3 bases for J; bases not matched to a gene: 2. Every TCR cDNA molecule bore its own unique molecular identifier. Via MiXCR, TCRdb re-called the 5' RACE reads, giving one row per CDR3 protein. The table lists 8,300 or so distinct CDR3 sequences, roughly 4.5% of them singletons. Study findings and constraints: Regional and ubiquitous nonsynonymous mutations were tracked by counts of regional and ubiquitous expanded TCRs, respectively. For expanded intratumoral alpha and beta TCRs, counts tracked tumor mutation counts.

Time point of the sample: sample taken at primary tumor resection. Donors were roughly 72 untreated early-stage non-small cell lung cancer patients. This chain joins TRBV7-8 and TRBJ2-7; 12 positions agree with TRBD2. The receptor was isolated from a female donor with early-stage non-small cell lung cancer. Sequenced material: lung tumor tissue, taken at surgery. In nucleotides, the CDR3 is TGTGCCAGCAGCTTAAGACTAGCGGGAGTCTACGAGCAGTACTTC. Translated, it gives CASSLRLAGVYEQYF. Based on the CDR3 plus reference TRBV7-8 and TRBJ2-7, the full variable domain is GAGVSQSPRYKVAKRGQDVALRCDPISGHVSLFWYQQALGQGPEFLTYFQNEAQLDKSGLPSDRFFAERPEGSVSTLKIQRTQQEDSAVYLCASSLRLAGVYEQYFGPGTRLTVT.